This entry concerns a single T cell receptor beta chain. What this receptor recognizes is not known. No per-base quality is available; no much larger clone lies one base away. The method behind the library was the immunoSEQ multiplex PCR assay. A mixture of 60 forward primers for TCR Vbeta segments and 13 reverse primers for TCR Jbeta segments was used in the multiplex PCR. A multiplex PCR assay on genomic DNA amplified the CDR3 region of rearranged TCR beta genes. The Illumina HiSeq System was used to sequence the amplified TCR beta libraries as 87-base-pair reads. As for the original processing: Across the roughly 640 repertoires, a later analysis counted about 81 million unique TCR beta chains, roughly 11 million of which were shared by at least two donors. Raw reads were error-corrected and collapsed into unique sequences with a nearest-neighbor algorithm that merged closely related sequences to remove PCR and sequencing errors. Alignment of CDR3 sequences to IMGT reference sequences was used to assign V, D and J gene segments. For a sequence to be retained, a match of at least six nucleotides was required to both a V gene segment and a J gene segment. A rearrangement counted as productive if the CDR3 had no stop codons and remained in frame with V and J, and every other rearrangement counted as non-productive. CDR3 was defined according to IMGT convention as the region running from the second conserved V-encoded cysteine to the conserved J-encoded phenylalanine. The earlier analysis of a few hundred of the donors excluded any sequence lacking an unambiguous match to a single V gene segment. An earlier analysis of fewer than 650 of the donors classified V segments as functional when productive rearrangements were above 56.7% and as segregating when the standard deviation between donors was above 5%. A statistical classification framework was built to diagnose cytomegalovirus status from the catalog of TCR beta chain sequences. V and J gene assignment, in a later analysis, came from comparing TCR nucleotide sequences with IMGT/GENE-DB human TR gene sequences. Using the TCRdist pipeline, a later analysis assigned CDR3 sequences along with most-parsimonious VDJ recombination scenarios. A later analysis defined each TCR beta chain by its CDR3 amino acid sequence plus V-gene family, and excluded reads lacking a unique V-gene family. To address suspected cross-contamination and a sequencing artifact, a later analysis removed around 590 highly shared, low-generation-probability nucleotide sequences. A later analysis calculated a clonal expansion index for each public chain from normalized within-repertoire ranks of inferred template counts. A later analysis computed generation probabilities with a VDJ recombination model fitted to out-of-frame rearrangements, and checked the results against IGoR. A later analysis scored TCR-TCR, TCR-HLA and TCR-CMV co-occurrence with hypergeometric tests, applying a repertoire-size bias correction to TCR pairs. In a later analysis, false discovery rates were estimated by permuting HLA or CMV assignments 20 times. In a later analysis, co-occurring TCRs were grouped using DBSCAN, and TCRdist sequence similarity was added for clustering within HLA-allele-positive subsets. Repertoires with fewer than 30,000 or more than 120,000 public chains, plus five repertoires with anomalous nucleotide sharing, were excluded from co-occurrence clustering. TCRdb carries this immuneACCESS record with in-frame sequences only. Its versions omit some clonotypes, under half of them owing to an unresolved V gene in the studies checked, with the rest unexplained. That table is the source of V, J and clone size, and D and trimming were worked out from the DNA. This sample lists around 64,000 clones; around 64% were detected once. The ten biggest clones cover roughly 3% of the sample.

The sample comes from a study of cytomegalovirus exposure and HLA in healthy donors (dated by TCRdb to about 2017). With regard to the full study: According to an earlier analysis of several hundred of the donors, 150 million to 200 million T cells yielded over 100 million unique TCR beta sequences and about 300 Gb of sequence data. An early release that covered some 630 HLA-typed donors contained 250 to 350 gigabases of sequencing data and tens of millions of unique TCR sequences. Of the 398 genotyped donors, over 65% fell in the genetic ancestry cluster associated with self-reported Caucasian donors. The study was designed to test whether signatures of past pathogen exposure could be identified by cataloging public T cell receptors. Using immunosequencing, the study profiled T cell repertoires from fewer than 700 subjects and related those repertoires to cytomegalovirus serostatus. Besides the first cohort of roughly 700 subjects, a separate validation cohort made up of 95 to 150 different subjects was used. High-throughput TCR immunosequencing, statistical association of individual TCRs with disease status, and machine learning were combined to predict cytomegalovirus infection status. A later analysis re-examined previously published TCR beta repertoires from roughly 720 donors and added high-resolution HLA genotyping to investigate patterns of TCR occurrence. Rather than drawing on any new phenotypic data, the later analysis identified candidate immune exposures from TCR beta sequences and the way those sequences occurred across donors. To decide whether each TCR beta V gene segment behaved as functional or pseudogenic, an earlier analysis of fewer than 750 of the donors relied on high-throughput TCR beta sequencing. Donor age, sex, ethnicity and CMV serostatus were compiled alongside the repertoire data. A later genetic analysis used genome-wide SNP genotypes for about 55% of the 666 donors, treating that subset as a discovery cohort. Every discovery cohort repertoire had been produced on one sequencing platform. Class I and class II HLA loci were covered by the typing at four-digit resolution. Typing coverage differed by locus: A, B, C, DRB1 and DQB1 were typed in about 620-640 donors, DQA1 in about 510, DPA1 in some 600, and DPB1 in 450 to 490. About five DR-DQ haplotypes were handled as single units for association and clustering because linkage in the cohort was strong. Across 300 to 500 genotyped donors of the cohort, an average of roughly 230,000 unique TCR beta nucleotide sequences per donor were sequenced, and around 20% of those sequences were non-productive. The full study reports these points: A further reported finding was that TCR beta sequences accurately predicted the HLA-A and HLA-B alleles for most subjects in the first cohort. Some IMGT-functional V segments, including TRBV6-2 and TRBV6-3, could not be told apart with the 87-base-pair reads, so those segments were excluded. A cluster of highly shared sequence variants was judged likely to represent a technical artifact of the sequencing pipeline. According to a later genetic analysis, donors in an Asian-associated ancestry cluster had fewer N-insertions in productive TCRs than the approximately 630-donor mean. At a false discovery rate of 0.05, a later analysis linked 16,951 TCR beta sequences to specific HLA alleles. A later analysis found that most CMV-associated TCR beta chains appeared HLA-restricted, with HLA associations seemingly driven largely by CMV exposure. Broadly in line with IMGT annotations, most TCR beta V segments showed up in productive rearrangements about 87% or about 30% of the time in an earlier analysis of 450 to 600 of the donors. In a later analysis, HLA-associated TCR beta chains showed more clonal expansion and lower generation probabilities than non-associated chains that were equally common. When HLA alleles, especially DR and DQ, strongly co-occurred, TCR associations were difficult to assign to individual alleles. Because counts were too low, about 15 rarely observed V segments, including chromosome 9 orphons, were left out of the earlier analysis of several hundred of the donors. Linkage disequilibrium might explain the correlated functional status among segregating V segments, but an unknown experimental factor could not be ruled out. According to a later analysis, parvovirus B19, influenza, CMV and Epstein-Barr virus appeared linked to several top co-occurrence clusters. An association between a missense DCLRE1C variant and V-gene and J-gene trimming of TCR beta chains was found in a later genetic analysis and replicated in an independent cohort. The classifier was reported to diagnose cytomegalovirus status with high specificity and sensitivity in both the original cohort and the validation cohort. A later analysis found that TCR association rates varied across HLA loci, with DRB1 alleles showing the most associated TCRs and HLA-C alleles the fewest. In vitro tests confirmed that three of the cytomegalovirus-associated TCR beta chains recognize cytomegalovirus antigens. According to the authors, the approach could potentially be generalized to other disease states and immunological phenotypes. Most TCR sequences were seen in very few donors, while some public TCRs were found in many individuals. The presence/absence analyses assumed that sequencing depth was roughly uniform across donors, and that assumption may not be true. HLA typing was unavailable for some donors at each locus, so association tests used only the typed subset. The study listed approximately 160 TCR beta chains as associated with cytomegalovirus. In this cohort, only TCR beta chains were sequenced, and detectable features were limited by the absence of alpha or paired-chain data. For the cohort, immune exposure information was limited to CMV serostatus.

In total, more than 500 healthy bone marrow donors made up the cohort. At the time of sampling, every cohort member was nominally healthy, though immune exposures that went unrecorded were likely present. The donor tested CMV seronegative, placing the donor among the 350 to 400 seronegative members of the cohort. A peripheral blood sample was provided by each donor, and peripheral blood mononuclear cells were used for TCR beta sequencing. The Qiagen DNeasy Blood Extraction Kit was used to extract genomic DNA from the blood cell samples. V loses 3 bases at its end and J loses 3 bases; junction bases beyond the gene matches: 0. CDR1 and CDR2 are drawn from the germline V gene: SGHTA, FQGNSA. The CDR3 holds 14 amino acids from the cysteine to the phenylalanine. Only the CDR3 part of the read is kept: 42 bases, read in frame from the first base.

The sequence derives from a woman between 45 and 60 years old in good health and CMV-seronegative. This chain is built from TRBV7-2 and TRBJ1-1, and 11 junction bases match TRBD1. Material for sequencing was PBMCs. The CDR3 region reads CASSLGQGDTEAFF. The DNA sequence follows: TGTGCCAGCAGCTTGGGACAGGGGGACACTGAAGCTTTCTTT.